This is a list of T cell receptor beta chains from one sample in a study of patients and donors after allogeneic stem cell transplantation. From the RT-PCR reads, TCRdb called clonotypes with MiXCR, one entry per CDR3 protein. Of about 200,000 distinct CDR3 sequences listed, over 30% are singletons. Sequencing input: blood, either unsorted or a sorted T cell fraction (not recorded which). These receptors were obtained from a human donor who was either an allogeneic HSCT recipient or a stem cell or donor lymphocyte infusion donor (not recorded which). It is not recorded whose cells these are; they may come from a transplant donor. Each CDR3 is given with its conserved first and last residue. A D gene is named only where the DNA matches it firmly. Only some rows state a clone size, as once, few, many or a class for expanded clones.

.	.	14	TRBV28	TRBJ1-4	TGTGCCAGCAGCTCACCAACAACTAATGAAAAACTGTTTTTT	CASSSPTTNEKLFF
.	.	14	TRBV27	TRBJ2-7	TGTGCCAGCAGTCCGACCTTAAGCTCCTACGAGCAGTACTTC	CASSPTLSSYEQYF
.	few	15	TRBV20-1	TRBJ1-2	TGCAGTGCTAGTACCCGGGACGCCTCTAACTATGGCTACACCTTC	CSASTRDASNYGYTF
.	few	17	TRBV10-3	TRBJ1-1	TGTGCCATCAGTGAGTTACCCTTAAACACTTTCGGCGCTGAAGCTTTCTTT	CAISELPLNTFGAEAFF
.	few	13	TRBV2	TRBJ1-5	TGTGCCAGCAAAGGGAGGGTTAATCAGCCCCAGCATTTT	CASKGRVNQPQHF
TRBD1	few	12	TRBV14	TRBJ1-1	TGTGCCAGCAGCCTGCTGACAGGGGCCGCTTTCTTT	CASSLLTGAAFF
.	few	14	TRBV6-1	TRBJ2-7	TGTGCCAGCAGTGACTGGGACGGGACCTACGAGCAGTACTTC	CASSDWDGTYEQYF
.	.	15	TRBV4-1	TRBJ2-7	TGCGCCAGCAGCCAAGAAGGCCAGAACCTCTACGAGCAGTACTTC	CASSQEGQNLYEQYF
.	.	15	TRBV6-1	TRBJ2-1	TGTGCCAGCGTCCGGGCTCCTAACTCCTACAATGAGCAGTTCTTC	CASVRAPNSYNEQFF
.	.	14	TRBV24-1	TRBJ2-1	TGTGCCACCAGTGATTCGCAGGGAGGCAATGAGCAGTTCTTC	CATSDSQGGNEQFF
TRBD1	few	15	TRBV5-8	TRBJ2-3	TGTGCCAGCAGCCCAGCGACAGGGAATTCGGATACGCAGTATTTT	CASSPATGNSDTQYF
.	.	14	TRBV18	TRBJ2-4	TGTGCCAGCTCCCCTCGGGGAGGGGGAAACATTCAGTACTTC	CASSPRGGGNIQYF
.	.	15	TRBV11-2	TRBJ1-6	TGTGCCAGCAGCTTGGACCGAGCCTATAATTCACCCCTCCACTTT	CASSLDRAYNSPLHF
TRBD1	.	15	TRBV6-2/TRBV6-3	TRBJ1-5	TGTGCCAGCAGGCGGGGACTAACAGGGGATCAGCCCCAGCATTTT	CASRRGLTGDQPQHF
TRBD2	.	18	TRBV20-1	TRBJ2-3	TGCAGTGCTAGAGGGGCCCTTCCTAGCGGGGGTTTCACAGATACGCAGTATTTT	CSARGALPSGGFTDTQYF
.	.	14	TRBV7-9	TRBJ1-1	TGTGCCAGCAGCTTAGCGTTTTTGAACACTGAAGCTTTCTTT	CASSLAFLNTEAFF
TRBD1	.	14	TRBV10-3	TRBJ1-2	TGTGCCATCAGTCCGACAGGGTACCGCTATGGCTACACCTTC	CAISPTGYRYGYTF
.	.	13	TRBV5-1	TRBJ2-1	TGCGCCAGCAGGTGGCCGAGCTCCGATGAGCAGTTCTTC	CASRWPSSDEQFF
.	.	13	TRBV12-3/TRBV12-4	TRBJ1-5	TGTGCCAGCAGTTTAGTTCATAATCAGCCCCAGCATTTT	CASSLVHNQPQHF
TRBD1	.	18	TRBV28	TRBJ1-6	TGTGCCAGCAGTTTGGCCCCCATCGGGACAGGGTTTAATTCACCCCTCCACTTT	CASSLAPIGTGFNSPLHF
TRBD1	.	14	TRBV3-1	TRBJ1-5	TGTGCCAGCAGCCAAGGAGACAGGGCTCAGCCCCAGCATTTT	CASSQGDRAQPQHF
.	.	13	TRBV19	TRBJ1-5	TGTGCCAGTAGTACTAGAAACAATCAGCCCCAGCATTTT	CASSTRNNQPQHF
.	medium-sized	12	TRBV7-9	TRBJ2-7	TGTGCCAGCAGCCCCTTAGGGTCCGAGCAGTACTTC	CASSPLGSEQYF
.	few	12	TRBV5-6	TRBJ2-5	TGTGCCAGCAGCCCCACGTGGGGAACTGAGTACTTC	CASSPTWGTEYF
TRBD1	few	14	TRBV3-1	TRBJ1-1	TGTGCCAGCAGCAAAAACAGGGGACCCACTGAAGCTTTCTTT	CASSKNRGPTEAFF
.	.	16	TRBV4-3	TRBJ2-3	TGCGCCAGCAGCCAAGATCCCCGGCGGAACACAGATACGCAGTATTTT	CASSQDPRRNTDTQYF
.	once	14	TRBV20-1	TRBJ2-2	TGCAGTGCTAGAGATCGCGTTTTCACCGGGGAGCTGTTTTTT	CSARDRVFTGELFF
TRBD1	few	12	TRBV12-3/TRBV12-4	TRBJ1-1	TGTGCCAGCAGCCCCCCCGACAGGGGAGCTTTCTTT	CASSPPDRGAFF
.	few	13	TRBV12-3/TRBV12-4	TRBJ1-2	TGTGCCAGCAGTTACGACAGGCGAGGTGGCTACACCTTC	CASSYDRRGGYTF
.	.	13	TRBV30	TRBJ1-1	TGTGCCTGGAGCGGACAGACGGTCACTGAAGCTTTCTTT	CAWSGQTVTEAFF
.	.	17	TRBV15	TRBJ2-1	TGTGCCACCAGCAGAGGGCCGCGACAGGATTCCTACAATGAGCAGTTCTTC	CATSRGPRQDSYNEQFF
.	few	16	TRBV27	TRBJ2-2	TGTGCCAGCACCTTGTTAGCGCGCCTGAACACCGGGGAGCTGTTTTTT	CASTLLARLNTGELFF
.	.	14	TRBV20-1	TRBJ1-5	TGCAGTGCAGGACGTGGGGGGAGCAATCAGCCCCAGCATTTT	CSAGRGGSNQPQHF
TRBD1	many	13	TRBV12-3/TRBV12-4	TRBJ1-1	TGTGCCAGCAGTACCCGGGACAGCACTGAAGCTTTCTTT	CASSTRDSTEAFF
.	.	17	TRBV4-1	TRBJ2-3	TGCGCCAGCAGCCTCTATATGGACTCAACCAGCACAGATACGCAGTATTTT	CASSLYMDSTSTDTQYF
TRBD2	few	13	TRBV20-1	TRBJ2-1	TGCAGTGCTCCTAGCGGTGCCTTTAATGAGCAGTTCTTC	CSAPSGAFNEQFF
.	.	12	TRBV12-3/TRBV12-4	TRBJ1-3	TGTGCCAGCATAGGTTCTGGAAACACCATATATTTT	CASIGSGNTIYF
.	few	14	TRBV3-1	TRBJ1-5	TGTGCCAGCAGCCAAGGGGTGGGGCTTGGGCCCCAGCATTTT	CASSQGVGLGPQHF
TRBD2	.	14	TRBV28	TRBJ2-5	TGTGCCAGCAGTCCCCGGGGGGTCCAAGAGACCCAGTACTTC	CASSPRGVQETQYF
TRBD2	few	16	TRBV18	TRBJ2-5	TGTGCCAGCTCACCAGGGGCCGGGACTACTCAAGAGACCCAGTACTTC	CASSPGAGTTQETQYF
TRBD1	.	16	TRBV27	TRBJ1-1	TGTGCCAGCAGCCCTCACAGGGGGCGGTTGAACACTGAAGCTTTCTTT	CASSPHRGRLNTEAFF
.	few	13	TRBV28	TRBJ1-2	TGTGCCAGCAGCCCGGACAAAAACTATGGCTACACCTTC	CASSPDKNYGYTF
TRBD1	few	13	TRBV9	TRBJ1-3	TGTGCCAGCAGCGTAGGACAGGGGAGCACCATATATTTT	CASSVGQGSTIYF
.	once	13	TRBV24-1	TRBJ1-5	TGTGCCACCAGTTATGGTAGCAATCAGCCCCAGCATTTT	CATSYGSNQPQHF
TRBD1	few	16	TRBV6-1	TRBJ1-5	TGTGCCAGCAGTGAGACAGGGGTCCATAGCAATCAGCCCCAGCATTTT	CASSETGVHSNQPQHF
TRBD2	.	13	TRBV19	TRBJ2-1	TGTGCCAGTAATAGCGGGTTCTACAATGAGCAGTTCTTC	CASNSGFYNEQFF
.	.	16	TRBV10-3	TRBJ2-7	TGTGCCATCAGTGAGTCGACGGCAGGCCCGACCTACGAGCAGTACTTC	CAISESTAGPTYEQYF
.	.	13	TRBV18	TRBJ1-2	TGTGCCAGCTCACTCAGGGCCGTTTATGGCTACACCTTC	CASSLRAVYGYTF
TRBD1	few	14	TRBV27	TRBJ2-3	TGTGCCAGCAGTATTTTACAGGGGGCGGATACGCAGTATTTT	CASSILQGADTQYF
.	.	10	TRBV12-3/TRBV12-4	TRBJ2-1	TGTGCCAGCAGGGGAGTTGAGCAGTTCTTC	CASRGVEQFF
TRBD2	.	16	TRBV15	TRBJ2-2	TGTGCCACCAGCAGAACCTTGACTAGCGTTGGCGGGGAGCTGTTTTTT	CATSRTLTSVGGELFF
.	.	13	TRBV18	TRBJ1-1	TGTGCCAGCTCACTTGGGACACACACTGAAGCTTTCTTT	CASSLGTHTEAFF
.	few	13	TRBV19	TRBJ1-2	TGTGCCAGTACCCTGGGGGGGCACTATGGCTACACCTTC	CASTLGGHYGYTF
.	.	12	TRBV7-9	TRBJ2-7	TGTGCCAGCACCAAAAGCTCCTACGAGCAGTACTTC	CASTKSSYEQYF
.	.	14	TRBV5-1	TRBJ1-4	TGCGCCAGCAGCCTGACAATGGGAAATGAAAAACTGTTTTTT	CASSLTMGNEKLFF
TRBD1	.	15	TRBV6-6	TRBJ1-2	TGTGCCAGCACTCTTAAGGTGGAGGGGGCCCTTGGCTACACCTTC	CASTLKVEGALGYTF